Only one count was recorded for the clone carrying this TCR beta chain. The data derive from a study of cytomegalovirus exposure and HLA in healthy donors. The V gene's germline CDR1 is LGHNA and CDR2 YSLEER. The CDR3 is 15 amino acids. Unmatched junction bases numbered 5, after V lost 1 base and J lost 3 bases. Primers: 60 Vbeta forward and 13 Jbeta reverse. Authors' methods: Around 10 million of the roughly 80 million unique TCR beta chains counted in a later analysis were shared. Profiling relied on immunoSEQ multiplex PCR, and the TCRdb table lists in-frame clones only, not all of them. The V and J calls and the clone size are those of that table, but D and trimming were determined from the DNA. The data show approximately 110,000 clones, 60% to 85% seen once.

V usage is TRBV4-3 and J usage is TRBJ2-7, with TRBD2 matching 8 bases. The TCR was taken from a female donor in good health and CMV-seropositive. Source material: PBMCs. The CDR3 is CASSQGRTSIYEQYF. CDR3 nucleotides: TGCGCCAGCAGCCAAGGTAGGACTAGCATCTACGAGCAGTACTTC.